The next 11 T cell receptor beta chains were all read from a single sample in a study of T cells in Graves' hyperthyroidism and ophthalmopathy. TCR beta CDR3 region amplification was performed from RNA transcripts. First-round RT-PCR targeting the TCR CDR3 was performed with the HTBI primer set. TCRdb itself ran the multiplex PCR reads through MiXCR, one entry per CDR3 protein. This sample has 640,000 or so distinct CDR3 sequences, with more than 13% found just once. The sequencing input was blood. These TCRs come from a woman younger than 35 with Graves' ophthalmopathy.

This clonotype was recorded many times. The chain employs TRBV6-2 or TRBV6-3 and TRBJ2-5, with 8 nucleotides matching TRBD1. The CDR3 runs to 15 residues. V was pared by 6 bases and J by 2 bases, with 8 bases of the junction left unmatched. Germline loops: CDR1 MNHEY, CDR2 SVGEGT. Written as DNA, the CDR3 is TGTGCCAGCAGCTCCGGGACAGGCAGACAAGAGACCCAGTACTTC. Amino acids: CASSSGTGRQETQYF.

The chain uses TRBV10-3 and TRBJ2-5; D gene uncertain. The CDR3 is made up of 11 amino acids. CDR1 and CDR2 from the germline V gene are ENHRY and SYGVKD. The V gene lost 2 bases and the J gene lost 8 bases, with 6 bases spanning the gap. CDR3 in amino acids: CAISETATQYF. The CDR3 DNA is TGTGCCATCAGTGAGACGGCAACCCAGTACTTC.

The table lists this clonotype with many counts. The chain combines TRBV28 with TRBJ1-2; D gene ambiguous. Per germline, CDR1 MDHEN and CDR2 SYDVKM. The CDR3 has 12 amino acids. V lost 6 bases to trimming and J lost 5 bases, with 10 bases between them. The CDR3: CASREPGYGYTF. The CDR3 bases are TGTGCCAGCAGGGAACCGGGGTATGGCTACACCTTC.

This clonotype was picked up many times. For the CDR3, the DNA is TGCAGTGCTAGGCTCCGGGACAGGGGCTACAATGAGCAGTTCTTC. The encoded protein is CSARLRDRGYNEQFF. V gene TRBV20-1 combines with J gene TRBJ2-1; 10 nucleotides align to TRBD1. This CDR3 has 15 residues. Germline CDR1 is DFQATT and CDR2 is SNEGSKA (reference sequence). J gave up 3 bases and V 3 bases, and 5 bases lay outside the gene matches.

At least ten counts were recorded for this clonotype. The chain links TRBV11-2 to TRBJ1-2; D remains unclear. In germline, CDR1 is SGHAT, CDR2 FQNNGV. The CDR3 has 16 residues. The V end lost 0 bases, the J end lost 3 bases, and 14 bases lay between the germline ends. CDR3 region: CASSLDLSELYYGYTF. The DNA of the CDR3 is TGTGCCAGCAGCTTAGATCTTAGCGAACTCTACTATGGCTACACCTTC. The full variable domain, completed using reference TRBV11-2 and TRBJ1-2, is EAGVAQSPRYKIIEKRQSVAFWCNPISGHATLYWYQQILGQGPKLLIQFQNNGVVDDSQLPKDRFSAERLKGVDSTLKIQPAKLEDSAVYLCASSLDLSELYYGYTFGSGTRLTVV.

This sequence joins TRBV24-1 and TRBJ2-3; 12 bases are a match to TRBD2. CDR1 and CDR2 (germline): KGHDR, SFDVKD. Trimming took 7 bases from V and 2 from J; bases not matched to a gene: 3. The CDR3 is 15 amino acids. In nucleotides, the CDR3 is TGTGCCACCAGCAGGACTAGCGGGGTCACAGATACGCAGTATTTT. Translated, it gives CATSRTSGVTDTQYF.

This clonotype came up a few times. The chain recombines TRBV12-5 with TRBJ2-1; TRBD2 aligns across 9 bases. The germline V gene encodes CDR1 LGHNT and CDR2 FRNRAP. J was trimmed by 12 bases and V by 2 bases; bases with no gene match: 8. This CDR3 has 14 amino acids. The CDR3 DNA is TGTGCTAGTGGTTTGAACGGACTAGCGATGGGGCAGTTCTTC. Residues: CASGLNGLAMGQFF.

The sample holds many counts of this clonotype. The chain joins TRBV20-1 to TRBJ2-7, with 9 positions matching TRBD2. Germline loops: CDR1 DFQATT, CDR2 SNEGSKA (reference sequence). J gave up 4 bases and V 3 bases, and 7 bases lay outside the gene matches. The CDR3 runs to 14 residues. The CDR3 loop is CSASGLAGMYEQYF. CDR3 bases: TGCAGTGCTAGTGGGCTAGCGGGGATGTACGAGCAGTACTTC.

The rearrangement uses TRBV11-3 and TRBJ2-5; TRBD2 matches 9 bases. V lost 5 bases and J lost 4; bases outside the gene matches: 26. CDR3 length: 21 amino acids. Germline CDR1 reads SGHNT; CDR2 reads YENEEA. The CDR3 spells CASSQESAPGLAFRSSETQYF. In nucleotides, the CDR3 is TGTGCCAGCAGCCAAGAGTCCGCCCCGGGACTAGCTTTCAGGTCGTCAGAGACCCAGTACTTC.

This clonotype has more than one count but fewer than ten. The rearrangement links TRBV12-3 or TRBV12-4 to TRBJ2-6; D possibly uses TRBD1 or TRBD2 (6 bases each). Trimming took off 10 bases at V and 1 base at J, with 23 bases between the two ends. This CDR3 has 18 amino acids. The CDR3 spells CATRGRAQGQSGANVLTF. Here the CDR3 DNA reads TGTGCCACCCGGGGGCGGGCTCAAGGACAGTCTGGGGCCAACGTCCTGACTTTC.

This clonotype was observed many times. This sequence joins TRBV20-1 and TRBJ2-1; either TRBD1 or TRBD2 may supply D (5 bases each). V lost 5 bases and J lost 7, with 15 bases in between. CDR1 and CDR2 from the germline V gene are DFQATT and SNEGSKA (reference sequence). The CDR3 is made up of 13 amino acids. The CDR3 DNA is TGCAGTGCTTCAACGGGACCATTGAATGAGCAGTTCTTC. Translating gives CSASTGPLNEQFF.